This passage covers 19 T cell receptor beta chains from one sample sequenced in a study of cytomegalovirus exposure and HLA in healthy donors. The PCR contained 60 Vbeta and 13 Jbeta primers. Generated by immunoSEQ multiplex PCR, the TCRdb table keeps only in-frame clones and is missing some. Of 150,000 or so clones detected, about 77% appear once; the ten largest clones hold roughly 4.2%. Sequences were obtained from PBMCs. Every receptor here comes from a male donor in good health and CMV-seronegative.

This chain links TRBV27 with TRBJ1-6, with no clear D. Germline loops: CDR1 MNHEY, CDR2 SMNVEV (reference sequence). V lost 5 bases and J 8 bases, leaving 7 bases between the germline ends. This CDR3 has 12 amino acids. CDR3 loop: CASSLLYSPLHF. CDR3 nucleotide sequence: TGTGCCAGCAGTCTCTTATATTCACCCCTCCACTTT.

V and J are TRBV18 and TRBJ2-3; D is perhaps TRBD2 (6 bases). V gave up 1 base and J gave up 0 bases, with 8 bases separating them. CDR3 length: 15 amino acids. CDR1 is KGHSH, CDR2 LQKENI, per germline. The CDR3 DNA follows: TGTGCCAGCTCACCACTAGCGGTTAGCACAGATACGCAGTATTTT. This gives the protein CASSPLAVSTDTQYF.

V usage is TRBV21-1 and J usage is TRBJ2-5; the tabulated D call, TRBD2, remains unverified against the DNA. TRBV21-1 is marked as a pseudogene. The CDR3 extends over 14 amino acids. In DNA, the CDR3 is TGTGCCAGCAGCAAAGTGGAGAGTCAAGAGACCCAGTACTTC. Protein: CASSKVESQETQYF.

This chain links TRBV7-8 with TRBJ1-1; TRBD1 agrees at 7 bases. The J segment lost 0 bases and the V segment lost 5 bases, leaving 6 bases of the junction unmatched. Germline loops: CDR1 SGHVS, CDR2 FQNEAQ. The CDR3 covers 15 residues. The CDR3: CASSPRQGLNTEAFF. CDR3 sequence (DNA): TGTGCCAGCAGCCCCCGACAGGGATTGAACACTGAAGCTTTCTTT.

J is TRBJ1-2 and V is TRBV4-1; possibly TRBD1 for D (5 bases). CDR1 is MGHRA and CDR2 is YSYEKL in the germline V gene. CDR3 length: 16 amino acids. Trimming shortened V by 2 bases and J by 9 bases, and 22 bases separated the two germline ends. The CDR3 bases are TGCGCCAGCAGCCAACGAGGTGGGGGAGGAATGAATAGCTACACCTTC. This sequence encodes CASSQRGGGGMNSYTF.

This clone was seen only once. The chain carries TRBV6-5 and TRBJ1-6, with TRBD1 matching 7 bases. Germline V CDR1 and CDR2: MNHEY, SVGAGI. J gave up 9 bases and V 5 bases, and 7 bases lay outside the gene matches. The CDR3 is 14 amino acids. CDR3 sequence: CASSKTGESSPLHF. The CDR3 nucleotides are TGTGCCAGCAGTAAAACAGGGGAGAGTTCACCCCTCCACTTT.

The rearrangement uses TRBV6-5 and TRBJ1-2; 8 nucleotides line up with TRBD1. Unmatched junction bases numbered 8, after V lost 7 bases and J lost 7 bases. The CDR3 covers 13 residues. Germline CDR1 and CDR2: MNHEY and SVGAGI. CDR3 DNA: TGTGCCAGCACCCTGAGGACAGGGCTTGGCTACACCTTC. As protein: CASTLRTGLGYTF.

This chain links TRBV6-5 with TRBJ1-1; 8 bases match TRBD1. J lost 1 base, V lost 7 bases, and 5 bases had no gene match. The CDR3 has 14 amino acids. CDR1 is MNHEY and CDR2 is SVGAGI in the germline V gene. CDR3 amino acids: CASKQGGSNTEAFF. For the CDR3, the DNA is TGTGCCAGCAAACAGGGGGGATCGAACACTGAAGCTTTCTTT.

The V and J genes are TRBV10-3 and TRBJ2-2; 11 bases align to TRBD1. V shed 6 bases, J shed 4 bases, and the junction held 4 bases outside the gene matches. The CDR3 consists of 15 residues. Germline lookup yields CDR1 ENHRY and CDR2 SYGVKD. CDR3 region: CAIRGGQGATGELFF. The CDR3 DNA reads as TGTGCCATCAGGGGAGGACAGGGGGCCACCGGGGAGCTGTTTTTT.

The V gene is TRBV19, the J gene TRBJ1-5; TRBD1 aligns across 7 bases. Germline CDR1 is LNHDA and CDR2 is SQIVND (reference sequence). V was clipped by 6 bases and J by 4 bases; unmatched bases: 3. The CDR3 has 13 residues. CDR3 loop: CASRDRVNQPQHF. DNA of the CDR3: TGTGCCAGTAGAGACAGGGTAAATCAGCCCCAGCATTTT.

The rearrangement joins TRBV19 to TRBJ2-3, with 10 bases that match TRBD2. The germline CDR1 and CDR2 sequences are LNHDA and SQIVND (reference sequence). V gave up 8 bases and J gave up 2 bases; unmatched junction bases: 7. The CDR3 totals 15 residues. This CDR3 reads CASSSGRAHTDTQYF. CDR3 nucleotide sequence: TGTGCCAGTTCTAGCGGGAGAGCCCACACAGATACGCAGTATTTT.

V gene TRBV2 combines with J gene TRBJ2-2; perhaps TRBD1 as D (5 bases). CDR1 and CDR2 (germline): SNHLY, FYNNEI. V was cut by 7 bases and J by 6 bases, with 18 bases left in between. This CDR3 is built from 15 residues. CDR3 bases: TGTGCCAGCACCCGGTACCAGGGATCATCCGGGGAGCTGTTTTTT. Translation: CASTRYQGSSGELFF.

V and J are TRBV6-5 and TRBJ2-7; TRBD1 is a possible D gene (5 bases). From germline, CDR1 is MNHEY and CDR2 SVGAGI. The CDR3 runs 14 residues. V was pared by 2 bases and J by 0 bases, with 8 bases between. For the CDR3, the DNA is TGTGCCAGCAGTTACAGGGGAACCTCCTACGAGCAGTACTTC. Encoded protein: CASSYRGTSYEQYF.

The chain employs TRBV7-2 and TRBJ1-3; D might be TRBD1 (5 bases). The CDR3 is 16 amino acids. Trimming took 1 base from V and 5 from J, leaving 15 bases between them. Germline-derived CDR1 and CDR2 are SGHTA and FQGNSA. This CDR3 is CASSLGAQVTRNTIYF. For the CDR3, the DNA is TGTGCCAGCAGCTTAGGGGCACAGGTCACGAGAAACACCATATATTTT. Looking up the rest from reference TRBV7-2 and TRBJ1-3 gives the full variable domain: GAGVSQSPSNKVTEKGKDVELRCDPISGHTALYWYRQSLGQGLEFLIYFQGNSAPDKSGLPSDRFSAERTGGSVSTLTIQRTQQEDSAVYLCASSLGAQVTRNTIYFGEGSWLTVV.

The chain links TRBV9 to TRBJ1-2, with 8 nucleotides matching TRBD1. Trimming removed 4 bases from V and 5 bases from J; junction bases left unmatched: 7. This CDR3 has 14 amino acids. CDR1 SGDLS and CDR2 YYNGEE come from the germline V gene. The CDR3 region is CASSPDRGGYGYTF. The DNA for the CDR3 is TGTGCCAGCAGCCCCGACAGGGGCGGTTATGGCTACACCTTC.

CDR3 bases: TGTGCCAGCAGACCAAATCAGGCGGAGACCCAGTACTTC. Protein sequence: CASRPNQAETQYF. The chain couples TRBV11-2 to TRBJ2-5, with D unclear. Trimming removed 6 bases from V and 5 bases from J, with 13 bases in between. Per the germline V gene, CDR1 is SGHAT and CDR2 is FQNNGV. The CDR3 runs 13 residues.

The CDR3 DNA sequence: TGTGCCAGCAGTTACCCGGGCGGGGGAGAGCAGTACTTC. Its protein product is CASSYPGGGEQYF. The chain joins TRBV6-5 to TRBJ2-7; the match to TRBD2 covers 7 bases. CDR1 is MNHEY, CDR2 SVGAGI, per germline. This CDR3 contains 13 residues. Trimming took 2 bases from V and 7 from J; bases not matched to a gene: 5.

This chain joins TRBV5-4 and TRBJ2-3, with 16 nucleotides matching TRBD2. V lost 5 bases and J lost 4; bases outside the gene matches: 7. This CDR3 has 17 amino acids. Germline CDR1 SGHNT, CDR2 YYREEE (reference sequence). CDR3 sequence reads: CASRTGTSGRGADTQYF. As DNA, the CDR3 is TGTGCCAGCAGAACCGGGACTAGCGGGAGGGGGGCAGATACGCAGTATTTT.

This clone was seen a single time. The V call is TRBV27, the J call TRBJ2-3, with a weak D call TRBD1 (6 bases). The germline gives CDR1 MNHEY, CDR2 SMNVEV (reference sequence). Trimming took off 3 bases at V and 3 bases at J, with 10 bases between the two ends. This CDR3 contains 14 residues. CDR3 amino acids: CASSLMRGTDTQYF. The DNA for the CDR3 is TGTGCCAGCAGTTTGATGAGGGGGACAGATACGCAGTATTTT.